This entry features one T cell receptor (beta chain) sequence. Its binding antigen is unknown. The sample holds no much larger clone one base away, and base qualities are not on file. The sample comes from a study of early stage breast cancer tumors listed by TCRdb under 2017. Notes on the research overall: Of the 15 to 20 invasive breast tumors, about a dozen were found to be estrogen receptor-positive, progesterone receptor-positive and HER2-negative. About 70% of the 12 ER+/PR+/HER2- tumors were invasive ductal carcinomas, while the other four were invasive lobular carcinomas. The average read coverage per sample was around 10-fold. The samples as a whole yielded under 3,500,000 detected templates, corresponding to around 1,100,000 unique clonotypes. Overall study outcomes, separate from this receptor: Because the cohort was small, a breakdown by tumor subtype could not be done. Greater similarity was observed between blood and normal breast repertoires than between blood and tumor repertoires, and tumor was distinguished from normal in about 90% of the 16 patients when each tissue was compared with blood. Bulk genomic DNA sequencing of unsorted cells missed chain pairing and functional markers such as CD4, CD8 and FOXP3. Enriched TCRB sequences shared across patients were found to be mostly commonly generated sequences that were unlikely to play an important role in the tumor microenvironment. Compared with adjacent normal breast tissue, tumors had higher clonality and 2 to 3-fold greater T cell density.

The germline V gene supplies CDR1 SGHVS and CDR2 FQNEAQ. Trimming takes 8 bases off V and 7 bases off J; junction bases not matched to a gene: 7. Inclusive of the bounding cysteine and phenylalanine, the CDR3 is 12 residues long. Of all the DNA, just the CDR3 is kept, 36 bases in frame from base 1. Each sample was amplified as two independent genomic DNA replicates: approximately 0.49 ug for blood and around 1.5 ug for tumor or normal breast. TCRB sequencing of genomic DNA was carried out with the ImmunoSeq Intro kit according to the manufacturer's instructions. Multiplex PCR ran around 29 cycles with proprietary primers and spike-in control sequences for absolute quantification. Single-end 150-bp reads were used to sequence an 87-bp fragment covering the CDR3 and the flanking V and J genes. Each lane of an Illumina MiSeq using version 3.0 chemistry carried seven multiplexed samples, with two replicates per sample. The original methods were these. The vendor's proprietary pipeline processed the raw data and merged both replicates into a single result for each sample. Productive rearrangements sharing the V-gene family, CDR3 amino acid sequence and J-gene segment were defined as clonotypes. Clonality was computed as 1 minus the normalized Shannon entropy (Pielou evenness) of TCRB abundances. T cell density was estimated by dividing total templates by the number of input cells inferred from the DNA input amount. Recon was used with default parameters to estimate total repertoire diversity and clonality. Clonotypes with over 0.1% abundance in tumor and at least 32-fold higher abundance in tumor than in normal breast were defined as tumor-enriched. Not all clones reach the TCRdb copy of this immuneACCESS table, which keeps in-frame sequences only. Checked studies attribute under half of the gap to unresolved V genes and leave the rest unexplained. D and trimming come from the DNA, and the V and J calls and clone size come from that table. Within this sample are 20,000 to 30,000 clones, with 60% to 70% of them counted one time only. Just under 10% of the sample comes from the top ten.

Dicing about 19-50 mg of tumor tissue typically produced more than 2.5 ug of DNA. The study profiled bulk TCR beta-chain repertoires in matched peripheral blood, tumor and adjacent normal breast tissue taken from some 17 patients with early-stage breast cancer. After resection, visually identified tumor tissue was excised and placed in prechilled RNAlater. Using a TissueLyser II, 20-50 mg of tumor tissue was diced and homogenized in RLTplus buffer with beta-mercaptoethanol and antifoaming agent. The Qiagen AllPrep DNA/RNA Mini kit was used to extract genomic DNA. Sequenced input: breast tumor tissue. This sequence uses TRBV7-8 and TRBJ2-7, with 8 central nucleotides matching TRBD2. This clonotype originated in a person aged 55 to 75 with breast cancer. In nucleotide form, the sequence is TGTGCCAGCGGCGGGGGGCTTAGGGAGCAGTACTTC. It encodes CASGGGLREQYF.